Listed below are T cell receptor beta chains from one sample, sequenced in a study of vaccination and CD4 T cells after COVID-19. TCRdb re-derived calls from the PCR reads in MiXCR, one entry per CDR3 protein. Of 20,000 to 25,000 distinct CDR3 sequences detected, about 38% appear once; the ten largest clones hold roughly 5.2%. The antigens these receptors bind are not known. The sequencing here drew on CD4+ T cells from blood, cultured in vitro, taken before SARS-CoV-2 vaccination. These receptor sequences come from a human donor who had recovered from COVID-19. The CDR3 runs from the conserved cysteine through the conserved F or W. Fields, in order: V gene, D gene, J gene, clone size, CDR3 protein, CDR3 DNA. The D gene is left open where the match is weak. Expanded clones get a size class; other rows say once, few or many, or leave the size out.

>TRBV28|NA|TRBJ1-2|NA
CASSLLGGGYTF
TGTGCCAGCAGTTTATTGGGGGGCGGCTACACCTTC
>TRBV7-2|NA|TRBJ2-5|NA
CASSPQADQETQYF
TGTGCCAGCAGCCCGCAAGCGGACCAAGAGACCCAGTACTTC
>TRBV1|NA|TRBJ2-3|few
CTSSQDRASARTDTQYF
TGCACCAGCAGCCAAGATCGGGCTAGCGCACGCACAGATACGCAGTATTTT
>TRBV6-2/TRBV6-3|NA|TRBJ2-2|few
CASSYSSGRSTGELFF
TGTGCCAGCAGTTACTCTTCGGGCAGGAGTACCGGGGAGCTGTTTTTT
>TRBV20-1|TRBD2|TRBJ2-3|NA
CSAPPGGGSVTQYF
TGCAGTGCTCCGCCCGGGGGGGGAAGCGTTACGCAGTATTTT
>TRBV2|TRBD1|TRBJ2-7|few
CASRAMDRGGEQYF
TGTGCCAGCAGAGCGATGGACAGGGGAGGCGAGCAGTACTTC
>TRBV4-3|TRBD1|TRBJ1-6|few
CASSQDMTGTRNSPLHF
TGCGCCAGCAGCCAAGATATGACAGGGACACGTAATTCACCCCTCCACTTT
>TRBV11-2|NA|TRBJ1-1|few
CASSLGSFWENTEAFF
TGTGCCAGCAGCCTGGGCTCATTCTGGGAGAACACTGAAGCTTTCTTT
>TRBV12-3/TRBV12-4|TRBD2|TRBJ2-3|NA
CASRLAGTRTDTQYF
TGTGCCAGCAGGCTAGCGGGGACCCGCACAGATACGCAGTATTTT
>TRBV7-9|TRBD1|TRBJ2-3|few
CASSLGQGGDTQYF
TGTGCCAGCAGCTTAGGACAGGGCGGGGATACGCAGTATTTT
>TRBV29-1|TRBD1|TRBJ1-1|few
CSVEDRFGTVNTEAFF
TGCAGCGTTGAAGATCGGTTTGGGACAGTCAACACTGAAGCTTTCTTT
>TRBV7-2|TRBD1|TRBJ1-2|NA
CASSLDRGGYTF
TGTGCCAGCAGCTTAGACAGGGGAGGCTACACCTTC
>TRBV5-1|TRBD1|TRBJ1-6|NA
CASAGAGTDNSPLHF
TGCGCCAGCGCGGGAGCAGGGACAGATAATTCACCCCTCCACTTT
>TRBV11-2|TRBD2|TRBJ2-1|few
CASSLDGLAGGPTYNEQFF
TGTGCCAGCAGCTTAGACGGTCTAGCGGGAGGGCCCACCTACAATGAGCAGTTCTTC
>TRBV6-2/TRBV6-3|TRBD2|TRBJ2-2|once
CASSLGLAGGRRITGELFF
TGTGCCAGCAGCCTTGGACTAGCGGGCGGCCGGCGTATCACCGGGGAGCTGTTTTTT
>TRBV6-1|TRBD1|TRBJ1-3|NA
CASSQQTGAGNTIYF
TGTGCCAGCAGTCAACAGACAGGGGCCGGAAACACCATATATTTT
>TRBV6-2/TRBV6-3|TRBD2|TRBJ2-3|few
CASSLSGRATDTQYF
TGTGCCAGCAGCCTTAGCGGGAGGGCAACAGATACGCAGTATTTT
>TRBV20-1|TRBD1|TRBJ1-6|few
CSVTTGGNSPLHF
TGCAGCGTTACGACAGGGGGGAATTCACCCCTCCACTTT
>TRBV2|TRBD2|TRBJ2-6|NA
CASSERSAGAGANVLTF
TGTGCCAGCAGTGAAAGATCTGCGGGGGCTGGGGCCAACGTCCTGACTTTC
>TRBV20-1|TRBD2|TRBJ2-1|few
CSARVPLAGVNEQFF
TGCAGTGCTAGAGTTCCCCTAGCGGGAGTGAATGAGCAGTTCTTC
>TRBV6-1|NA|TRBJ1-3|NA
CASSETVLGNTIYF
TGTGCCAGCAGTGAGACAGTACTAGGAAACACCATATATTTT
>TRBV19|TRBD1|TRBJ1-6|few
CASSTSGTGSSYNSPLHF
TGTGCCAGTAGTACCTCCGGGACAGGGAGCTCCTATAATTCACCCCTCCACTTT
>TRBV11-1|NA|TRBJ1-1|once
CASSLALGGGTEAFF
TGTGCCAGCAGCTTAGCCCTAGGAGGGGGCACTGAAGCTTTCTTT
>TRBV19|TRBD1|TRBJ1-5|NA
CASSIGTGGGQPQHF
TGTGCCAGTAGTATTGGGACAGGGGGCGGTCAGCCCCAGCATTTT
>TRBV7-2|TRBD1|TRBJ2-2|NA
CASSSRTGTGELFF
TGTGCCAGCAGCTCACGGACAGGCACCGGGGAGCTGTTTTTT
>TRBV27|TRBD1|TRBJ1-1|few
CASSLFPPGQALNTEAFF
TGTGCCAGCAGTTTATTCCCTCCCGGACAGGCCCTGAACACTGAAGCTTTCTTT
>TRBV6-2/TRBV6-3|TRBD1|TRBJ1-5|NA
CASRPGQADQPQHF
TGTGCCAGCAGACCCGGACAGGCGGATCAGCCCCAGCATTTT
>TRBV6-2/TRBV6-3|NA|TRBJ2-7|few
CASGSYEQYF
TGTGCCAGCGGTTCTTACGAGCAGTACTTC
>TRBV12-3/TRBV12-4|TRBD1|TRBJ1-1|NA
CASSFPLQGLRTEAFF
TGTGCCAGCAGTTTCCCCTTACAGGGGCTACGCACTGAAGCTTTCTTT